This T cell receptor (beta chain) was recovered during a study of T cell repertoires in ileal Crohn's disease. Study-level findings and limits: Clonality above 26.8% at surgery always came with endoscopic recurrence.

Of note for this clone: Its antigen is currently unknown.

Sequencing used immunoSEQ multiplex PCR; TCRdb keeps in-frame clones, though not all of them. The data contain roughly 1,900 clones, roughly 87% of them singletons. Included were adult ileal or ileocolonic Crohn's patients indicated for ileocolonic resection. Sequencing was performed on ileal tissue. This TCR was recovered from an adult with Crohn's disease.

CDR3 DNA sequence: TGTGCCAGCAGCGTAGCAGATCAAGCTTGGGGGGGCCCGTTCTTC. Translating gives CASSVADQAWGGPFF. The chain has TRBV9 and TRBJ2-1; TRBD2 might be the D (7 bases). V was trimmed by 0 bases and J by 15 bases, leaving 22 bases between them. This CDR3 has 15 residues. Germline values: CDR1 SGDLS, CDR2 YYNGEE.